This is a list of T cell receptor beta chains from one sample in a study of T cells in Graves' hyperthyroidism and ophthalmopathy. Each CDR3 protein gets one entry after TCRdb re-called the multiplex PCR reads with MiXCR. The sample has over 500,000 distinct CDR3 sequences, more than 15% seen once; the top ten hold approximately 32%. The sequenced sample consisted of blood. These receptors came from a woman aged 25 to 39 with Graves' ophthalmopathy. The CDR3 runs from the conserved cysteine through the conserved F or W. The order of the fields is D gene, J gene, clone size, V gene, CDR3 DNA, CDR3 protein. A D gene is named only where the DNA matches it firmly. A clone size is listed for some rows: how often the clone was seen (once, few, many), or a class if it is expanded.

TRBD1 | TRBJ2-5 | few | TRBV6-1 | TGTGCCAGCAGTATGACAGGGGGTAAAGAGACCCAGTACTTC | CASSMTGGKETQYF
. | TRBJ1-1 | many | TRBV6-2/TRBV6-3 | TGTGCCATCCTAAAGGGAGGAAGTACTGAAGCTTTCTTT | CAILKGGSTEAFF
. | TRBJ1-1 | many | TRBV6-1 | TGTGCCAGCAGTAATACAGGAGGGCTAGCTGAAGCTTTCTTT | CASSNTGGLAEAFF
TRBD1 | TRBJ2-1 | . | TRBV25-1 | TGTGCCAGCAGTGCCAACGACAGGGTCGGGCAGTTCTTC | CASSANDRVGQFF
. | TRBJ1-1 | . | TRBV24-1 | TGTGCCACCAGGGACCCAGGGCCCGGGACTGAAGCTTTCTTT | CATRDPGPGTEAFF
. | TRBJ1-2 | once | TRBV29-1 | TGCAGCGTTGCCGATGGGCCCTCGGCGCTAGGCTACACCTTC | CSVADGPSALGYTF
. | TRBJ1-1 | . | TRBV6-2/TRBV6-3 | TGTGCCAGCAACGAGGGACCGGGTGAAGCTTTCTTT | CASNEGPGEAFF
TRBD2 | TRBJ2-1 | . | TRBV2 | TGTGCCAGCGGAGCGGGAGAGGGGATCTACAATGAGCAGTTCTTC | CASGAGEGIYNEQFF
. | TRBJ2-7 | many | TRBV28 | TGTGCCAGCAGTGCCATAGCGCGGAGGGCCTACGAGCAGTACTTC | CASSAIARRAYEQYF
TRBD1 | TRBJ1-1 | few | TRBV27 | TGTGTCAGCACTTTGACAGGGGGCAACACTGAAGCTTTCTTT | CVSTLTGGNTEAFF
. | TRBJ2-5 | many | TRBV30 | TGTGCCTGGAGTGTTTGGGGGGACCGGGGGACCCAGTACTTC | CAWSVWGDRGTQYF
. | TRBJ2-7 | . | TRBV7-6 | TGTGCCAGCAGCTTAGAGGGAGAAAGCCACGAGCAGTACTTC | CASSLEGESHEQYF
. | TRBJ1-5 | few | TRBV4-1 | TGCGCCAGCAGCCAAGATAGGACAGTACAGGGTAGCAATCAGCCCCAGCATTTT | CASSQDRTVQGSNQPQHF
TRBD2 | TRBJ2-7 | . | TRBV27 | TGTGCCAGCAGTTTATTAGCGGGAGGGAGGCTCGAGCAGTACTTC | CASSLLAGGRLEQYF
. | TRBJ2-7 | few | TRBV4-2 | TGTGCCAGCAGCCAAGGTACAGTGTCCTACGAGCAGTACTTC | CASSQGTVSYEQYF
. | TRBJ2-5 | many | TRBV7-2 | TGTGCCAGCAGCTTAATTGTCAGACAAGAGACCCAGTACTTC | CASSLIVRQETQYF
. | TRBJ2-1 | many | TRBV5-1 | TGCGCCAGCAGCTATCAGACCACCTCAAACTCCTACAATGAGCAGTTCTTC | CASSYQTTSNSYNEQFF
TRBD1 | TRBJ2-5 | few | TRBV25-1 | TGTGCCAGCAGTGAATACCGGACAGGGGTAGAGACCCAGTACTTC | CASSEYRTGVETQYF
. | TRBJ1-1 | many | TRBV29-1 | TGCAGCGTTGCCTCCGATGGAGCTTTCTTT | CSVASDGAFF
. | TRBJ1-5 | . | TRBV7-9 | TGTGCCAGCAGCTCTTCGGGGGCGGGTCAGCCCCAGCATTTT | CASSSSGAGQPQHF
TRBD2 | TRBJ2-3 | few | TRBV11-3 | TGTGCCAGCAGCCCGGGACTAGCGGGAGATTCGGGTATGGGCCCAGATACGCAGTATTTT | CASSPGLAGDSGMGPDTQYF
TRBD2 | TRBJ2-4 | . | TRBV5-5 | TGTGCCAGCAGCTTGGGAGGGACTAGCGGGAGCCTAGCCAAAAACATTCAGTACTTC | CASSLGGTSGSLAKNIQYF
. | TRBJ2-1 | few | TRBV29-1 | TGCAGCGCTGGGGGGAAGAATGAGCAGTTCTTC | CSAGGKNEQFF
TRBD1 | TRBJ2-6 | many | TRBV7-2 | TGTGCCAGCAGCCCTACAGGGGGCTTTATCTCTGGGGCCAACGTCCTGACTTTC | CASSPTGGFISGANVLTF
TRBD1 | TRBJ2-7 | many | TRBV18 | TGTGCCAGCTCACCTATAGGGACAGGAGAGCAGTACTTC | CASSPIGTGEQYF
. | TRBJ2-7 | many | TRBV7-2 | TGTGCCAGCAGCCGGACAGAGGGTACGGCGACGTGGCGGATATACGAGCAGTACTTC | CASSRTEGTATWRIYEQYF
. | TRBJ1-5 | . | TRBV4-2 | TGTGCCAGCAGCCCGTGGGGGTCAGGGAATCAGCCCCAGCATTTT | CASSPWGSGNQPQHF
. | TRBJ2-5 | few | TRBV7-9 | TGTGCCAGCATCAACAGAGGGGGAGTCGGGACCCAGTACTTC | CASINRGGVGTQYF
. | TRBJ2-5 | few | TRBV7-2 | TGTGCCAGCAGCTTAGAGTGGCAGACGGGTGCCTTAAGGTACTTC | CASSLEWQTGALRYF
. | TRBJ2-7 | few | TRBV28 | TGTGCCAGCAGTTTTCTCGGGGGTTCCTCCTACGAGCAGTACTTC | CASSFLGGSSYEQYF
. | TRBJ2-7 | few | TRBV29-1 | TGCAGCGTTGTCCCGGGAGAGAGGTACGAGCAGTACTTC | CSVVPGERYEQYF
. | TRBJ2-5 | many | TRBV28 | TGTGCCAGCACCCCCCAAGAGGACATCCTCCAAGAGACCCAGTACTTC | CASTPQEDILQETQYF
. | TRBJ2-2 | few | TRBV7-9 | TGTGCCAGCAGCGAACGACTAGTCAGAGGGGAGCTGTTTTTT | CASSERLVRGELFF
. | TRBJ2-7 | many | TRBV12-3/TRBV12-4 | TGTGCCAGCAGTAAACAGGCGAGCTCCTACGAGCAGTACTTC | CASSKQASSYEQYF
. | TRBJ2-1 | many | TRBV11-2 | TGTGCCAGCAGCTTACCGTTGTTGGACGGGTACAATGAGCAGTTCTTC | CASSLPLLDGYNEQFF
TRBD2 | TRBJ2-7 | . | TRBV14 | TGTGCCAGCAGCCCAAGTGGACTAGCGGGAGGCTTCTACGAGCAGTACTTC | CASSPSGLAGGFYEQYF
. | TRBJ1-1 | many | TRBV7-9 | TGTGCCAGCAGCTTACTACAGGAGGATCAAGCTTTCTTT | CASSLLQEDQAFF
TRBD1 | TRBJ2-3 | many | TRBV7-8 | TGTGCCAGCAGCCGAGACAGGGGGTCGTTAAGGAATACGCAGTATTTT | CASSRDRGSLRNTQYF
. | TRBJ2-3 | many | TRBV20-1 | TGCAGTGCTAGAAATCGGGCTAGCGAGAGCACAGATACGCAGTATTTT | CSARNRASESTDTQYF
. | TRBJ2-1 | many | TRBV27 | TGTGCCAGCAGCAGTAGCTGGAGCAATGAGCAGTTCTTC | CASSSSWSNEQFF
TRBD2 | TRBJ2-3 | many | TRBV28 | TGTGCCAGCAGTTTGTTCCGACTAGCAGGGACAGATACGCAGTATTTT | CASSLFRLAGTDTQYF
TRBD2 | TRBJ2-7 | . | TRBV20-1 | TGCAGTGCTAGAGTAGGGGCTAGCGGCTTGGAGCAGTACTTC | CSARVGASGLEQYF
TRBD2 | TRBJ2-3 | many | TRBV7-2 | TGTGCCAGCAGCAAACATGGACTAGCGGGAACAGATACGCAGTATTTT | CASSKHGLAGTDTQYF
. | TRBJ2-3 | . | TRBV6-1 | TGTGCCAGCAGCCCGACTTCTTATAAAGATACGCAGTATTTT | CASSPTSYKDTQYF
TRBD2 | TRBJ2-7 | many | TRBV7-2 | TGTGCCAGCAGCTTAGGGTCTAGCGGGAGGCTCTACGAGCAGTACTTC | CASSLGSSGRLYEQYF
. | TRBJ1-2 | . | TRBV24-1 | TGTGCCACCAGTGACCCCGCCGGTAACTATGGCTACACCTTC | CATSDPAGNYGYTF
TRBD2 | TRBJ2-3 | . | TRBV20-1 | TGCAGTGCTCCTCTAGCGGGGGGGCAGTATTTT | CSAPLAGGQYF
. | TRBJ1-3 | few | TRBV20-1 | TGCAGTGCTCCCCGGGCATTAGAGGGAAACACCATATATTTT | CSAPRALEGNTIYF